This TCR beta chain was identified in a study of T-cell reconstitution after alpha-beta-depleted transplantation in children. Study-wide results and caveats: Several patients had high TCRbeta diversity at day 60; it came from surviving recipient T cells and thymic progenitors. The main origin of T-cell counts and diversity one year after transplant was newly produced T cells. Reports say that about two months after transplant, the alpha-beta T cells came out of several hundred graft clones that had expanded.

This clonotype was found many times. The antigen is unknown. Unique molecular identifiers were built into the TCRbeta library. A single record per CDR3 protein comes from TCRdb applying MiXCR to the PCR reads. The repertoire holds 70,000 or so distinct CDR3 sequences, with approximately 11% as singletons. This receptor was obtained from a boy aged 5 to 17 with acute myeloid leukemia, due to receive a stem cell transplant. This sample comprised PBMCs, obtained before TCRalphabeta/CD19-depleted stem cell transplant.

CDR3 DNA sequence: TGCGCCAGCAGCTTGGAAGTTTCGAACACTGAAGCTTTCTTT. Amino acids: CASSLEVSNTEAFF. The chain has TRBV5-1 and TRBJ1-1, with no clear D. Deletions cut 0 bases from V and 1 base from J, with 7 bases between. The CDR3 totals 14 residues. Germline V CDR1 and CDR2: SGHRS, YFSETQ.